Presented here are 9 T cell receptor beta chains from one specimen sequenced in a study of T cells in Graves' hyperthyroidism and ophthalmopathy. TCR beta CDR3 regions were amplified from RNA transcripts. First-round RT-PCR with HTBI primers amplified the TCR CDR3 region. TCRdb re-called the multiplex PCR reads through MiXCR, storing one row per CDR3 protein. The table has around 300,000 distinct CDR3 sequences, roughly 15% seen once. What was sequenced was blood. The origin of the receptors is a woman aged 45 to 65 with Graves' hyperthyroidism that later progressed to Graves' ophthalmopathy.

This clonotype turned up a few times. This sequence joins TRBV7-9 and TRBJ2-2, with 10 bases aligning to TRBD2. Germline values: CDR1 SEHNR, CDR2 FQNEAQ (reference sequence). The CDR3 runs 17 residues. The V segment lost 4 bases and the J segment 5 bases; nucleotides outside the gene matches: 10. In DNA form, the CDR3 reads TGTGCCAGCAGCTCCCAGACTAGCGGGCCTTCTACCGGGGAGCTGTTTTTT. It yields the protein CASSSQTSGPSTGELFF. Drawing the rest from reference TRBV7-9 and TRBJ2-2, the complete variable domain is DTGVSQNPRHKITKRGQNVTFRCDPISEHNRLYWYRQTLGQGPEFLTYFQNEAQLEKSRLLSDRFSAERPKGSFSTLEIQRTEQGDSAMYLCASSSQTSGPSTGELFFGEGSRLTVL.

V gene TRBV28 combines with J gene TRBJ2-1, with TRBD2 identical over 14 bases. The J segment lost 2 bases and the V segment lost 6 bases, leaving 9 bases of the junction unmatched. Germline V gene data show CDR1 as MDHEN and CDR2 as SYDVKM. CDR3 length equals 18 residues. The CDR3 loop is CASSFGGLAGGPYNEQFF. The CDR3 DNA reads TGTGCCAGCAGCTTTGGTGGACTAGCGGGAGGACCCTACAATGAGCAGTTCTTC.

This clonotype showed up many times. The rearrangement joins TRBV7-9 to TRBJ2-7, with D unresolved. Germline-derived CDR1 and CDR2 are SEHNR and FQNEAQ (reference sequence). The CDR3 sequence is 13 residues long. Trimming pared 6 bases from V and 3 bases from J, leaving 12 bases between. The CDR3, as DNA: TGTGCCAGCAGTTTTGGGCGTCACTACGAGCAGTACTTC. Translating it yields CASSFGRHYEQYF.

This clonotype was observed at least ten times. CDR3 sequence reads: CASGNSRSTDTQYF. In nucleotides, the CDR3 is TGTGCCAGCGGGAACAGCCGTAGCACAGATACGCAGTATTTT. J is TRBJ2-3 and V is TRBV12-3 or TRBV12-4; no firm D call. This CDR3 has 14 residues. V was trimmed by 8 bases and J by 0 bases, leaving 12 bases between them.

Note on this clonotype: This may come from a read error, since a much larger clone is one base off. The V call is TRBV18, the J call TRBJ2-1, with 8 positions matching TRBD1. The CDR3 sequence is 16 residues long. V gave up 5 bases and J gave up 7 bases; unmatched junction bases: 13. CDR1 is KGHSH, CDR2 LQKENI, per germline. The CDR3 DNA is TGTGCCAGCTCATCGCCCCTTGACAGGGGAAGGAATGAGCAGTTCTTC. This encodes CASSSPLDRGRNEQFF.

The J gene is TRBJ1-2, the V gene TRBV5-4; maybe TRBD1 (5 bases). V shed 3 bases and J shed 0 bases, with 12 bases lying between them. The germline CDR1 and CDR2 sequences are SGHNT and YYREEE (reference sequence). This CDR3 has 15 amino acids. The CDR3 protein is CASSSGTRANYGYTF. DNA for the CDR3: TGTGCCAGCAGCTCAGGGACCCGAGCTAACTATGGCTACACCTTC. The full variable domain, in which reference TRBV5-4 and TRBJ1-2 provide the parts outside the CDR3, is ETGVTQSPTHLIKTRGQQVTLRCSSQSGHNTVSWYQQALGQGPQFIFQYYREEENGRGNFPPRFSGLQFPNYSSELNVNALELDDSALYLCASSSGTRANYGYTFGSGTRLTVV.

The genes are TRBV11-2 and TRBJ2-7; 10 nucleotides line up with TRBD1. V was pared by 3 bases and J by 5 bases, with 4 bases of the junction left unmatched. Germline CDR1 reads SGHAT; CDR2 reads FQNNGV. The CDR3 covers 14 residues. The CDR3 nucleotides read TGTGCCAGCAGCTTTCGACAGGGGGCCAACGAGCAGTACTTC. It translates to CASSFRQGANEQYF.

This chain links TRBV15 with TRBJ1-2; D is unresolved. This CDR3 comprises 14 residues. Per germline, CDR1 LNHNV and CDR2 YYDKDF (reference sequence). V lost 5 bases and J 6 bases, leaving 16 bases between the germline ends. Here the CDR3 reads CATSSRTKWDGYTF. CDR3 bases: TGTGCCACCAGCTCCCGGACGAAATGGGATGGCTACACCTTC.

Many counts were recorded for this clonotype. This chain connects TRBV3-1 to TRBJ1-5; no clear D. This CDR3 has 14 amino acids. The germline gives CDR1 LGHDT, CDR2 YNNKEL (reference sequence). The V gene lost 1 base and the J gene lost 4 bases, with 8 bases spanning the gap. CDR3 residues: CASSQALVNQPQHF. As DNA, the CDR3 is TGTGCCAGCAGCCAAGCACTGGTAAATCAGCCCCAGCATTTT.